The 22 T cell receptor beta chains below were found in one sample sequenced in a study of OX40 agonist ivuxolimab in advanced cancers. Libraries were prepared by immunoSEQ multiplex PCR; TCRdb keeps only in-frame clonotypes and omits some of them. The table records 55,000 to 70,000 clones, 86% of them present only once. This material consisted of CD4+ or CD8+ T cells sorted from blood, taken in a trial of the OX40 agonist ivuxolimab. These receptors were obtained from an adult with an advanced solid tumor such as melanoma, head and neck, liver or kidney cancer.

The V gene is TRBV2, the J gene TRBJ1-1; D gene uncertain. Trimming removed 7 bases from V and 1 base from J, with 13 bases in between. Germline CDR1 SNHLY, CDR2 FYNNEI. The CDR3 is 14 residues long. The CDR3 nucleotides are TGTGCCAGCAACCCTCATGCAGAGAACACTGAAGCTTTCTTT. Its translation is CASNPHAENTEAFF.

The chain combines TRBV29-1 with TRBJ2-3; 9 bases agree with TRBD2. V shed 2 bases and J 4 bases; nucleotides not matched to a gene: 10. The CDR3 length is 16 residues. CDR1 is SQVTM, CDR2 ANQGSEA, per germline. The CDR3 sequence: CSVEHAGGGASDTQYF. CDR3 in DNA: TGCAGCGTTGAACACGCAGGCGGGGGGGCGTCAGATACGCAGTATTTT.

The V and J genes are TRBV5-1 and TRBJ2-7; TRBD1 agrees at 9 bases. This CDR3 spans 14 amino acids. J was trimmed by 3 bases and V by 5 bases; bases with no gene match: 6. Germline loops: CDR1 SGHRS, CDR2 YFSETQ. The CDR3 coding sequence is TGCGCCAGCAGAAAGGACAGGGGCGTCTACGAGCAGTACTTC. Translating it yields CASRKDRGVYEQYF. Using reference TRBV5-1 and TRBJ2-7 for the parts outside the CDR3, the full variable domain is KAGVTQTPRYLIKTRGQQVTLSCSPISGHRSVSWYQQTPGQGLQFLFEYFSETQRNKGNFPGRFSGRQFSNSRSEMNVSTLELGDSALYLCASRKDRGVYEQYFGPGTRLTVT.

This clone was counted a few times. The chain recombines TRBV7-2 with TRBJ2-3, with D tentatively TRBD1 (5 bases). The germline V and J ends were trimmed by 1 base and 6 bases, with 11 bases remaining between them. Per the germline V gene, CDR1 is SGHTA and CDR2 is FQGNSA. This CDR3 comprises 14 residues. CDR3 region: CASSLERGGDTQYF. In DNA form, the CDR3 reads TGTGCCAGCAGCTTAGAAAGGGGCGGCGATACGCAGTATTTT.

The chain combines TRBV30 with TRBJ1-6; D call uncertain. Germline assignment: CDR1 GTSNPN and CDR2 SVGIG (reference sequence). CDR3 length: 15 amino acids. The germline V and J ends were trimmed by 4 bases and 0 bases, with 10 bases remaining between them. The CDR3, as DNA: TGTGCCTGGAACGGGAAGAGCTCCTATAATTCACCCCTCCACTTT. Protein product: CAWNGKSSYNSPLHF.

The chain is built from TRBV23-1 and TRBJ2-3; no reliable D call. TRBV23-1 qualifies as an ORF whose function is uncertain. CDR3 length: 14 amino acids. V was clipped by 2 bases and J by 2 bases, with 8 bases between them. The CDR3 DNA follows: TGCGCCAGCAGTCAACAGACCGTCACAGATACGCAGTATTTT. It is translated as CASSQQTVTDTQYF.

The gene calls are TRBV6-5 and TRBJ2-5; the match to TRBD2 covers 7 bases. Per the germline V gene, CDR1 is MNHEY and CDR2 is SVGAGI. J gave up 7 bases and V 4 bases, and 6 bases lay outside the gene matches. The CDR3 runs 13 residues. The CDR3 sequence: CASSFERGSTQYF. The CDR3 DNA reads as TGTGCCAGCAGTTTCGAGCGGGGTTCGACCCAGTACTTC.

The V and J genes are TRBV9 and TRBJ2-5, with D possibly being TRBD2 (5 bases). The V gene's germline CDR1 is SGDLS and CDR2 YYNGEE. Deletions cut 0 bases from V and 6 bases from J, with 15 bases between. The CDR3 has 15 amino acids. This CDR3 is CASSVAPGGEKTQYF. The CDR3 DNA reads as TGTGCCAGCAGCGTAGCCCCAGGTGGGGAGAAGACCCAGTACTTC.

The chain combines TRBV2 with TRBJ2-5, with D unclear. This CDR3 contains 13 residues. Germline CDR1 SNHLY, CDR2 FYNNEI. V was cut by 4 bases and J by 3 bases, with 9 bases left in between. The CDR3 sequence is CASSAELKETQYF. The CDR3 DNA reads as TGTGCCAGCAGTGCGGAACTAAAAGAGACCCAGTACTTC.

The V gene is TRBV7-2, the J gene TRBJ2-7; 9 bases are a match to TRBD1. The CDR3 has 15 residues. Germline V gene lookup returns CDR1 SGHTA and CDR2 FQGNSA. The trim removed 2 bases at V and 3 bases at J, leaving 5 bases unmatched. The CDR3 DNA sequence: TGTGCCAGCAGCTTAAGCGACAGGGGGGGCTACGAGCAGTACTTC. Protein product: CASSLSDRGGYEQYF.

The V call is TRBV7-3, the J call TRBJ2-1; D is unclear. The CDR3 length is 14 residues. Germline values: CDR1 SGHTA, CDR2 FQGTGA. V was pared by 3 bases and J by 1 base, with 7 bases between. The CDR3 DNA sequence: TGTGCCAGCAGCTTCGACCGGTCCTACAATGAGCAGTTCTTC. Its protein product is CASSFDRSYNEQFF.

V gene TRBV19 combines with J gene TRBJ1-5, with D possibly TRBD1 on 6 matching bases. This CDR3 region has 13 residues. Germline values: CDR1 LNHDA, CDR2 SQIVND (reference sequence). Trimming cost V 5 bases and J 9 bases, with 14 bases left between them. The CDR3 coding sequence is TGTGCCAGTAGTTGGGACACGGGATTGCCCCAGCATTTT. Protein sequence: CASSWDTGLPQHF.

The chain carries TRBV5-4 and TRBJ2-5; D is uncertain. The V end lost 0 bases, the J end lost 5 bases, and 8 bases lay between the germline ends. Germline V gene lookup returns CDR1 SGHNT and CDR2 YYREEE (reference sequence). The CDR3 length is 13 residues. CDR3 DNA: TGTGCCAGCAGCTTGGGGACGAAGGAGACCCAGTACTTC. This gives the protein CASSLGTKETQYF.

V is TRBV19 and J is TRBJ2-2; 9 bases agree with TRBD1. The V and J ends lost 8 bases and 7 bases, in that order; junction bases with no gene match: 11. The CDR3 contains 15 residues. Germline lookup yields CDR1 LNHDA and CDR2 SQIVND (reference sequence). In DNA, the CDR3 is TGTGCCAGTCAACAAACAGGGGGCTCGCTCGGGGAGCTGTTTTTT. Encoded protein: CASQQTGGSLGELFF.

V gene TRBV7-5 combines with J gene TRBJ1-1. TRBV7-5 is assigned pseudogene status. The CDR3 is 13 amino acids. CDR3 amino acids: CASSLEEYTEAFF. CDR3 sequence (DNA): TGTGCCAGCAGCCTAGAGGAGTACACTGAAGCTTTCTTT.

The genes are TRBV30 and TRBJ1-2; D remains ambiguous. From germline, CDR1 is GTSNPN and CDR2 SVGIG (reference sequence). V was pared by 0 bases and J by 3 bases, with 11 bases between. This CDR3 region has 14 residues. The CDR3 bases are TGTGCCTGGAGTGTACCTAAGGAATACTATGGCTACACCTTC. Translating gives CAWSVPKEYYGYTF.

The rearrangement links TRBV7-2 to TRBJ1-1, with D possibly TRBD1 on 5 matching bases. Germline V lookup: CDR1 SGHTA, CDR2 FQGNSA. CDR3 size: 13 residues. The ends were cut back, 4 bases at V and 4 bases at J, with 10 bases in the middle. The CDR3 bases are TGTGCCAGCAGCTCTGGGAGGGGCACTGAAGCTTTCTTT. It specifies CASSSGRGTEAFF.

The rearrangement uses TRBV9 and TRBJ2-2, with D possibly matching TRBD1 (5 bases). Trimming pared 3 bases from V and 1 base from J, leaving 7 bases between. This CDR3 is built from 14 residues. Germline assignment: CDR1 SGDLS and CDR2 YYNGEE. The CDR3 DNA sequence: TGTGCCAGCAGCGCTAGGGGGAACACCGGGGAGCTGTTTTTT. Encoded protein: CASSARGNTGELFF.

The V gene is TRBV5-6, the J gene TRBJ1-6; TRBD1 is a possible D gene (6 bases). The CDR3 is 17 residues long. Germline V gene lookup returns CDR1 SGHDT and CDR2 YYEEEE. The V gene lost 3 bases and the J gene lost 2 bases, with 15 bases spanning the gap. Here the CDR3 reads CASSWGPRGTYNSPLHF. The CDR3 DNA reads as TGTGCCAGCAGCTGGGGGCCGAGGGGCACCTATAATTCACCCCTCCACTTT.

This chain links TRBV18 with TRBJ1-3; maybe TRBD1 (5 bases). CDR3 size: 14 residues. Trimming removed 3 bases at V and 4 bases at J, with 10 bases between. The germline CDR1 and CDR2 sequences are KGHSH and LQKENI. Here the CDR3 reads CASSPTEWGNTIYF. Written as DNA, the CDR3 is TGTGCCAGCTCACCGACAGAATGGGGAAACACCATATATTTT.

V and J are TRBV7-8 and TRBJ1-4; D is possibly TRBD1 (6 bases). Between the trimmed V and J ends, which lost 1 base and 14 bases, there was a span of 14 bases. In germline, CDR1 is SGHVS, CDR2 FQNEAQ. This CDR3 is 13 amino acids long. The CDR3 loop is CASSLEARGGLFF. The CDR3 DNA reads as TGTGCCAGCAGCTTAGAGGCCAGGGGAGGGCTGTTTTTT.

The gene calls are TRBV9 and TRBJ2-5; D not resolved. CDR3 length equals 14 residues. Germline V CDR1 and CDR2: SGDLS, YYNGEE. The ends were cut back, 3 bases at V and 2 bases at J, with 11 bases in the middle. The CDR3, as DNA: TGTGCCAGCAGCGCTTATGGTTATCAAGAGACCCAGTACTTC. As protein: CASSAYGYQETQYF.